The T cell receptor beta chain described here comes from a study of glioma-infiltrating T cells after dendritic cell vaccination listed by TCRdb under 2016. The study in broad terms: The cohort included about 15 glioblastoma patients drawn from Phase I and II dendritic cell vaccination trials, of whom 9 were newly diagnosed and 6 had recurrent disease. Autologous tumor lysate-pulsed dendritic cell vaccination was administered to the patients between about 2003 and 2012. The vaccine was prepared from monocyte-derived dendritic cells that were cultured for about 7 days with IL-4 and GM-CSF and then pulsed overnight with autologous tumor lysate. Each patient was given three intradermal dendritic cell vaccine injections, spaced two weeks apart, in the arm below the axilla. In glioblastoma patients vaccinated with dendritic cells, deep sequencing of TCR beta CDR3 regions served to measure tumor-infiltrating lymphocyte content and to compare repertoires between tumor and blood. Survival after dendritic cell vaccination was correlated with TCR sequencing metrics, such as TIL content and the overlap between tumor and blood repertoires.

Looking up the germline V gene yields CDR1 SNHLY and CDR2 FYNNEI. The junction shows trimming of 5 bases on V and 4 bases on J, and the gene matches do not reach 9 bases of it. Counted from cysteine to phenylalanine, this CDR3 has 15 amino acids. Of the read, only the CDR3 DNA is kept; its 45 bases are in frame from base 1. Results and caveats for the whole study, not just this receptor: The three-group TCR overlap response model was described as speculative and requiring prospective validation. The cohort was small and heterogeneous, only a few patients had full blood and tumor sets, and even fewer had initial-recurrent tumor pairs. TCR clonality showed no direct relationship with survival, which suggests that a diverse polyclonal response may matter. Higher estimated pretreatment TIL content predicted longer time to progression and overall survival after dendritic cell vaccination.

Patients were selected for having adequate residual fresh-frozen tumor tissue and more than two years of available survival data. None of the glioblastoma patients carried an isocitrate dehydrogenase mutation, although molecular status otherwise varied. PBMC were collected before vaccination, two weeks after the third vaccination, and at tumor progression if tumor progression occurred. Genomic DNA was extracted with the Qiagen DNeasy Blood extraction Kit. Using the immunoSEQ assay, TCRB CDR3 regions were amplified from 1.5 to 2 micrograms of genomic DNA, or from all available DNA when less than that was on hand. Multiplex PCR used 60 forward primers for TCR V beta segments and 13 reverse primers for J beta segments. To estimate reads per starting template, synthetic control templates were spiked into each sample at limiting dilution. The Illumina HiSeq System generated sequencing reads of 87 bp. As for the authors' bioinformatics: PCR and sequencing errors were removed by a nearest neighbor algorithm that merged closely related sequences. TCR overlap was measured as the percentage of unique tumor TCR beta sequences also present in the same patient's peripheral blood. Imported from immuneACCESS, the table was reduced by TCRdb to in-frame sequences with V and J called. These copies leave out some clones; in studies compared against another copy, an unresolved V gene accounts for under half, and the cause of the remainder is not known. The DNA gave D and trimming, while V, J and clone size come from that table. The sample contains under 100,000 clones, about 79% of them found a single time. Approximately 5.9% of the sample goes to the ten largest clones.

This clone was detected many times. This clone's antigen is unknown. No qualities accompany the bases; no much larger clone lies one base away. The sample was blood, taken before dendritic cell vaccination. Recombination connected TRBV2 to TRBJ2-3, with TRBD1 identical over 7 junction bases. The clonotype was recovered from a human donor with glioblastoma. CDR3 protein: CASSKGAFGPDTQYF. The nucleotide sequence is TGTGCCAGCAGTAAGGGGGCTTTTGGTCCAGATACGCAGTATTTT.